Given below is one T cell receptor beta chain in context. This clonotype was recorded a few times. Its cognate antigen has yet to be identified. Base quality data are lacking; no much larger clone is found one base away. The sequencer was an Illumina HiSeq 2500. Quantitative 5'-RACE with molecular barcodes was used to prepare TCR beta libraries. The study's processing was this. To identify disease-linked TCR variants, a new computational method was used, one built on a probabilistic model of VDJ rearrangement. TCRdb applied fastp at Q25 and MiXCR to the public reads, then kept only in-frame beta chains. Rows are unified per CDR3 protein, each entry keeping the most common DNA and genes. The V and J calls were not made by the authors but by TCRdb's processing. The sample records around 770,000 distinct CDR3 sequences, about 12% of which are singletons. Clones ranked in the top ten supply just over 0.5% of the sample.

This sample was taken from a study of CD8 T cells in ankylosing spondylitis (dated by TCRdb to between 2016 and 2019). As for the study more broadly: T cell receptor beta repertoires were profiled in healthy donors and ankylosing spondylitis patients so that disease-linked TCR variants could be found. In total, the full study cohort was made up of some 110 healthy donors and roughly 27 ankylosing spondylitis patients. Peripheral blood samples were taken, and synovial fluid was additionally collected from ankylosing spondylitis patients. General findings and caveats noted by the study authors: Significant enrichment of the disease-linked clones was reported in matched synovial fluid samples from ankylosing spondylitis patients. Some TCR beta motif variants had previously been reported in synovial fluid and blood of reactive arthritis patients, which suggested common disease-initiation mechanisms. A TCR beta motif of seven or eight highly homologous amino acid variants appeared characteristic of blood from ankylosing spondylitis patients. The disease-linked clones had a CD8+ phenotype and were found at relatively low frequencies in peripheral blood.

V is cut back by 4 bases and J by 4 bases, with 6 bases in the junction unmatched. The germline V gene sets CDR1 to ENHRY and CDR2 to SYGVKD. Inclusive of the bounding cysteine and phenylalanine, the CDR3 is 15 residues long. Only CDR3 DNA remains: 45 bases, in frame from the first base. The sequence came from a male donor with ankylosing spondylitis. The chain is encoded by TRBV10-3 joined to TRBJ2-3; 9 bases in the junction line up with TRBD2. Sequencing was performed on blood, either unsorted or a sorted T cell fraction (not recorded which). The DNA reads as follows: TGTGCCATCAGTGTCGGTCTAGCGGGATCAGATACGCAGTATTTT. Its protein is CAISVGLAGSDTQYF.